This T cell receptor (beta chain) was captured in a study of cytomegalovirus exposure and HLA in healthy donors. The CDR3 runs 15 residues. The trim removed 2 bases at V and 5 bases at J, leaving 5 bases unmatched. Per germline, CDR1 MNHEY and CDR2 SMNVEV (reference sequence). PCR was performed using 60 Vbeta and 13 Jbeta primers. The repertoire was sequenced with immunoSEQ multiplex PCR; TCRdb's copy has only in-frame clones and lacks some. Found here are about 140,000 clones, around 80% of them singletons; the top ten hold roughly 3.1%. The clonotype originates from a young man in good health and CMV-seropositive. The chain couples TRBV27 to TRBJ2-1, with 8 bases aligning to TRBD1. The sequenced material came from PBMCs. The CDR3 reads CASSLTGGFDNEQFF. The DNA of the CDR3 is TGTGCCAGCAGTTTAACAGGGGGGTTCGACAATGAGCAGTTCTTC.